This T cell receptor beta chain was sequenced during a study of sequential checkpoint blockade in melanoma. Study details: Arm A got nivolumab then ipilimumab; arm B the reverse, 1:1.

In the case of this clone: The junction differs from germline at one of its ends, possibly a read error.

The method was immunoSEQ multiplex PCR; TCRdb's version includes in-frame clones alone and lacks a portion of them. The table lists tens of thousands of clones, 70% to 90% of them singletons. Treatment here: randomized to nivolumab then ipilimumab (arm A) or the reverse (arm B). The sequence was collected from a human donor with melanoma. The material was CD8+ T cells sorted from blood (inferred from file names), obtained from a patient given nivolumab and ipilimumab in sequence.

The CDR3 spells CASTYLVNTEAFF. In DNA, the CDR3 is TGTGCCAGCACTTACCTCGTGAACACTGAAGCTTTCTTT. The chain couples TRBV6-6 to TRBJ1-1; D call uncertain. Germline V gene lookup returns CDR1 MNHNY and CDR2 SVGAGI (reference sequence). CDR3 length: 13 residues.